Here is one T cell receptor (beta chain) with its context. The library targeted TCRbeta and was prepared with unique molecular identifiers. Via MiXCR, TCRdb re-called the PCR reads, giving one row per CDR3 protein. This table holds some 200,000 distinct CDR3 sequences, roughly 10% found once. The entry originates in a study of T-cell reconstitution after alpha-beta-depleted transplantation in children. Sequencing used PBMCs from the stem cell graft donor, obtained from the stem cell graft. The TCR originated in a human donor who donated a stem cell graft to a child with acute lymphoblastic leukemia.

The CDR3 coding sequence is TGTGCCATCAGTGAGCTACAGGGCTACTATGGCTACACCTTC. Translated, it gives CAISELQGYYGYTF. The chain recombines TRBV10-3 with TRBJ1-2; TRBD1 might be the D (6 bases). Trimming shortened V by 2 bases and J by 3 bases, and 10 bases separated the two germline ends. Germline assignment: CDR1 ENHRY and CDR2 SYGVKD. There are 14 residues in the CDR3.